Listed here is a single T cell receptor beta chain. The data originate from a study of control samples from healthy donors and cancer patients. Germline V gene sequence: CDR1 SGHRS, CDR2 YFSETQ. Germline trimming cut 0 bases from V and 12 bases from J; bases unmatched to any gene: 7. The CDR3 is made up of 15 amino acids. TCRdb's copy holds only in-frame clones and misses some; the assay was immunoSEQ multiplex PCR. The sample carries 100,000 to 150,000 clones, around nine tenths recorded once. V gene TRBV5-1 combines with J gene TRBJ2-1; 12 bases align to TRBD2. Material for sequencing was blood. The TCR sequence derives from a man aged 25-45 years in good health. The CDR3 DNA follows: TGCGCCAGCAGCTTGGAAACTAGCGGGGGGCACAGGCAGTTCTTC. Encoded protein: CASSLETSGGHRQFF.